The text below deals with one TCR beta chain. Its matching antigen is unknown. The PCR was carried out with 60 Vbeta primers and 13 Jbeta primers. Method: immunoSEQ multiplex PCR; TCRdb's copy keeps in-frame clones and lacks some. The data contain 110,000 or so clones, 60% to 80% of them seen just once; the ten biggest clones take up 4.9%. V gave up 1 base and J gave up 3 bases; unmatched junction bases: 2. Germline CDR1 and CDR2: KGHSH and LQKENI. This CDR3 comprises 15 residues. The data belong to a study of cytomegalovirus exposure and HLA in healthy donors. Study-level points and caveats: Prior analysis indicated that the majority of TCR beta V segments exhibited productivity approximately 87% or approximately 30% of the time. Several of the most significant clusters appeared, in a later analysis, to be linked to common viral pathogens. TCR beta V- and J-gene trimming, according to a later analysis, was linked to a missense DCLRE1C variant.

This TCR came from a man aged 45-60 years in good health and CMV-seropositive. The chain joins TRBV18 to TRBJ1-4, with 7 positions matching TRBD1. Sequencing was performed on PBMCs. The CDR3 protein is CASSPQGAANEKLFF. As DNA, the CDR3 is TGTGCCAGCTCACCACAGGGGGCAGCTAATGAAAAACTGTTTTTT.